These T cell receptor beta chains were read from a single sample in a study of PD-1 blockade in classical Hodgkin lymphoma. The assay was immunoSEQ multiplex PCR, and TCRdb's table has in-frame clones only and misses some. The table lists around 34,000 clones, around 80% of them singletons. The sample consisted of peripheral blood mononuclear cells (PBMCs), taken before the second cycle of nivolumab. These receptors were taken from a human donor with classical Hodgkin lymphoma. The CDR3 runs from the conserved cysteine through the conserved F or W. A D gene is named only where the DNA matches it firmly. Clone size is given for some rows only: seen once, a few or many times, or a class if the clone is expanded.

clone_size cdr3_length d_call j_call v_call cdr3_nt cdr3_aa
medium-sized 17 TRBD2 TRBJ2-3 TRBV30 TGTGCCTGGAGTCCCACCGGACTAGCGGACAGCACAGATACGCAGTATTTT CAWSPTGLADSTDTQYF
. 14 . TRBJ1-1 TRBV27 TGTGCCAGCAGTTCACACGACCTGGCTACTGAAGCTTTCTTT CASSSHDLATEAFF
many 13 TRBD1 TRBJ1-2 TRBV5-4 TGTGCCAGCAGCGGTGGACAGGGGGATGGCTACACCTTC CASSGGQGDGYTF
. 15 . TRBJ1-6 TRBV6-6 TGTGCCAGCAGTTACGGCTTCGGGGGGAATTCACCCCTCCACTTT CASSYGFGGNSPLHF
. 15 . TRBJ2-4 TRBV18 TGTGCCAGCTCACCACCCGGGTTAGCCAAAAACATTCAGTACTTC CASSPPGLAKNIQYF
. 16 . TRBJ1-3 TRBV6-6 TGTGCCAGCAGCGACCCCGGACAGCTCTCTGGAAACACCATATATTTT CASSDPGQLSGNTIYF
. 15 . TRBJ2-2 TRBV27 TGTGCCAGCAGCCCTTCTCGCCAAGACACCGGGGAGCTGTTTTTT CASSPSRQDTGELFF
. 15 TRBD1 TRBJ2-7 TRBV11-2 TGTGCCAGCAGCCGCTCGACAGGGGAGACCTACGAGCAGTACTTC CASSRSTGETYEQYF
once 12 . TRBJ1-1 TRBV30 TGTGCCTGGAGCCCCATAAGGACTGGGGCTTTCTTT CAWSPIRTGAFF
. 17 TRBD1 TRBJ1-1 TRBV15 TGTGCCACCAGCAGGGTGAGGGGGCTCTCCTTCAACACTGAAGCTTTCTTT CATSRVRGLSFNTEAFF
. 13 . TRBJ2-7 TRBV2 TGTGCCAGCAGTTGGACAGAGGGCTACGAGCAGTACTTC CASSWTEGYEQYF
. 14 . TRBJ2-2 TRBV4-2 TGTGCCAGCAGCCACGGGACGGCGACCGGGGAGCTGTTTTTT CASSHGTATGELFF
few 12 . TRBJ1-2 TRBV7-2 TGTGCCAGCAGCCCAGACTATTATGGCTACACCTTC CASSPDYYGYTF
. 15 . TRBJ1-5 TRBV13 TGTGCCAGCAGCTTAGGGGTCGGTGGCAATCAGCCCCAGCATTTT CASSLGVGGNQPQHF
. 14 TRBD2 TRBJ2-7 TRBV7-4 TGTGCCAGCAGCCCTGGACTAGCGGCCTACGAGCAGTACTTC CASSPGLAAYEQYF
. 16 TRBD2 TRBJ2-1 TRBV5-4 TGTGCCAGCAGCCACCTCTCAGCGGGGGGGCCGAGTGAGCAGTTCTTC CASSHLSAGGPSEQFF